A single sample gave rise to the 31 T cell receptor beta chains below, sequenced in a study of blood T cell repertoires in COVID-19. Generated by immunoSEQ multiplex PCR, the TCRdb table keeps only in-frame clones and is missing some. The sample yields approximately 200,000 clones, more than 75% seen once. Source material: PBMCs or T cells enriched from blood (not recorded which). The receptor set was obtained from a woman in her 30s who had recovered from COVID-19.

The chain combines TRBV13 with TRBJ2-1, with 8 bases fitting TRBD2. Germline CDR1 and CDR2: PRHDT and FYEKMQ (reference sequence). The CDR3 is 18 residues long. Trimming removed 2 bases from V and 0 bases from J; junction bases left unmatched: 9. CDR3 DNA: TGTGCCAGCAGCTTACGTGGACTAGCCGAAAGCTCCTACAATGAGCAGTTCTTC. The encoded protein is CASSLRGLAESSYNEQFF.

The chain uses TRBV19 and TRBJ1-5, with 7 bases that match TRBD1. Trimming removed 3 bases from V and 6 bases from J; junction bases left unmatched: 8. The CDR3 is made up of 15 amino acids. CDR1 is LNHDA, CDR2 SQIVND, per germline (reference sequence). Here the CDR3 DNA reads TGTGCCAGTAGTATGATCCAGGGGGACCGTCAGCCCCAGCATTTT. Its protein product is CASSMIQGDRQPQHF.

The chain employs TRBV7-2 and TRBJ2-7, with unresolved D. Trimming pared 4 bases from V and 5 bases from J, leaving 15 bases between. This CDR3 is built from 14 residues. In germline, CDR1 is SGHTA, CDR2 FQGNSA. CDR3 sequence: CASSSYGAMHEQYF. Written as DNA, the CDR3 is TGTGCCAGCAGCTCCTACGGAGCGATGCACGAGCAGTACTTC.

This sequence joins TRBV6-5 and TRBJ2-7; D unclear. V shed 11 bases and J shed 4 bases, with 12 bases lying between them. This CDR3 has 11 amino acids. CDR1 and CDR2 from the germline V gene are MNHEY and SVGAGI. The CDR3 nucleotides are TGTGCCGGCGGCTCCGAATACGAGCAGTACTTC. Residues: CAGGSEYEQYF.

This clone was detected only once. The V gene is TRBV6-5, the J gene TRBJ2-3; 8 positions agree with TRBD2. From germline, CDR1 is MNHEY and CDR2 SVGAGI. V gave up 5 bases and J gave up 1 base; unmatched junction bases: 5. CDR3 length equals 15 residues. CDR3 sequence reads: CASSTSGSRTDTQYF. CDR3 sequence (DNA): TGTGCCAGCAGTACCAGCGGGAGCCGCACAGATACGCAGTATTTT.

The CDR3 nucleotides are TGCGCCAGCAGCCACACGACAGGGGCTAATTCACCCCTCCACTTT. Encoded protein: CASSHTTGANSPLHF. V usage is TRBV4-1 and J usage is TRBJ1-6; the match to TRBD1 covers 8 bases. The CDR3 loop spans 15 amino acids. V gave up 3 bases and J gave up 6 bases; unmatched junction bases: 4. Germline V gene data show CDR1 as MGHRA and CDR2 as YSYEKL.

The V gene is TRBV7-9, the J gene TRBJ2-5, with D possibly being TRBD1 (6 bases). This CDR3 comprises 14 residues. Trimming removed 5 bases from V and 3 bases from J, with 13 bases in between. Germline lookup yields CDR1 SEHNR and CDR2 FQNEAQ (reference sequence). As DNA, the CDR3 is TGTGCCAGCAGCAAAGTTTACAGGGAAGAGACCCAGTACTTC. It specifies CASSKVYREETQYF.

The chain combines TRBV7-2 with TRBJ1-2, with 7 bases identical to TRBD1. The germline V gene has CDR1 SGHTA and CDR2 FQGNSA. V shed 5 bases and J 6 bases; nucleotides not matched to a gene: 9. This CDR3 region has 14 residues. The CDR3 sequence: CASSPRQGRDGYTF. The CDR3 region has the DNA TGTGCCAGCAGCCCCCGACAGGGTAGGGATGGCTACACCTTC.

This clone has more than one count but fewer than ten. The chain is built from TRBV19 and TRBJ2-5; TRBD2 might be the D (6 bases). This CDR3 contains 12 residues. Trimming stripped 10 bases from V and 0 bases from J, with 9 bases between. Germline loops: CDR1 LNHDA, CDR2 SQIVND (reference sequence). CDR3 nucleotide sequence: TGTGCCACTAAGCGGGACCAAGAGACCCAGTACTTC. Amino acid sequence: CATKRDQETQYF. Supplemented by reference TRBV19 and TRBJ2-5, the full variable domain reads DGGITQSPKYLFRKEGQNVTLSCEQNLNHDAMYWYRQDPGQGLRLIYYSQIVNDFQKGDIAEGYSVSREKKESFPLTVTSAQKNPTAFYLCATKRDQETQYFGPGTRLLVL.

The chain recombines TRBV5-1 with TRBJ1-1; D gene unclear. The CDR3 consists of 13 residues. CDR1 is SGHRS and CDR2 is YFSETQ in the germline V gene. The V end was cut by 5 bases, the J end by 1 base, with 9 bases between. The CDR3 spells CASRNTENTEAFF. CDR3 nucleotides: TGCGCCAGCAGAAACACAGAGAACACTGAAGCTTTCTTT.

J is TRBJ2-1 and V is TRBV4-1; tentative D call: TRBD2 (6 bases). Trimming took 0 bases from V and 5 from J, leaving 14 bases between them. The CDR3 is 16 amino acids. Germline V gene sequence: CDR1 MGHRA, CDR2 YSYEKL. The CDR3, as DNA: TGCGCCAGCAGCCAAGAGTGGAGGGCTGGACACAATGAGCAGTTCTTC. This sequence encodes CASSQEWRAGHNEQFF.

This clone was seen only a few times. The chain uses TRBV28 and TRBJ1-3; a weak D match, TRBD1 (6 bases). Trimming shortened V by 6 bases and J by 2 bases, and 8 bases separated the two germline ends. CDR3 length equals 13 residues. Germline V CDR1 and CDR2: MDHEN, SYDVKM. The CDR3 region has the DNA TGTGCCAGCAGGACAGGAACTGGAAACACCATATATTTT. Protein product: CASRTGTGNTIYF. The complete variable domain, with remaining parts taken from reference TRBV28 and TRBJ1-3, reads DVKVTQSSRYLVKRTGEKVFLECVQDMDHENMFWYRQDPGLGLRLIYFSYDVKMKEKGDIPEGYSVSREKKERFSLILESASTNQTSMYLCASRTGTGNTIYFGEGSWLTVV.

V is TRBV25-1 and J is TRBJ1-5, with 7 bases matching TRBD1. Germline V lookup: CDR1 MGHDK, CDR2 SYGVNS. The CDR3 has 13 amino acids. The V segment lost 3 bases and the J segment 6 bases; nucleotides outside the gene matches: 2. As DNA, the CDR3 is TGTGCCAGCAGTGATTCAGGGGGTCAGCCCCAGCATTTT. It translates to CASSDSGGQPQHF.

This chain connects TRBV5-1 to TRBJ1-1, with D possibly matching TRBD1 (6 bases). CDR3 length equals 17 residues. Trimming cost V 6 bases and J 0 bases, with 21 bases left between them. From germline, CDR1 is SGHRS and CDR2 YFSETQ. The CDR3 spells CASTSTGSPSMNTEAFF. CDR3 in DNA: TGCGCCAGCACCTCTACAGGGTCCCCTTCGATGAACACTGAAGCTTTCTTT.

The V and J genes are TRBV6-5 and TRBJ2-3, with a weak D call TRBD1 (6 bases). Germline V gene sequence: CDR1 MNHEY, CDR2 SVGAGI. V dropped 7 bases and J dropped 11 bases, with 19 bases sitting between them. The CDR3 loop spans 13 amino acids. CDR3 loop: CASTLAGQGKQYF. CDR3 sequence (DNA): TGTGCCAGCACCCTTGCAGGGCAGGGGAAGCAGTATTTT.

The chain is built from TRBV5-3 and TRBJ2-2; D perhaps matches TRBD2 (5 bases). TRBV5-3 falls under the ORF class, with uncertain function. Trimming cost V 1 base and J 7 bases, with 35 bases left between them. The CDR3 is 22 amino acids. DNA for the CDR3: TGTGCCAGAAGCTTGTCTATTGTATGGGTAGCGTACCCTAGGGTGGGTCTCGGGGAGCTGTTTTTT. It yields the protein CARSLSIVWVAYPRVGLGELFF.

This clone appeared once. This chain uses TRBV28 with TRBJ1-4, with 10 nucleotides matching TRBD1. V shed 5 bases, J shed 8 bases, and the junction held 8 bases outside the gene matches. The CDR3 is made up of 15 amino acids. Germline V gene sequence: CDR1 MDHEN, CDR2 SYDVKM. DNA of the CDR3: TGTGCCAGCAGTCCCTTCGGGACAGGGGTAGAAAAACTGTTTTTT. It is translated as CASSPFGTGVEKLFF.

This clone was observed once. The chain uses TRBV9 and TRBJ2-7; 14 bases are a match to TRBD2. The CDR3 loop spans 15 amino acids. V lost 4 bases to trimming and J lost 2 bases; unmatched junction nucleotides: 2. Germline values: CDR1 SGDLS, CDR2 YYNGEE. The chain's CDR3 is CASSQGLAGAYEQYF. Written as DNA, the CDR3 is TGTGCCAGCAGCCAGGGACTAGCGGGAGCCTACGAGCAGTACTTC. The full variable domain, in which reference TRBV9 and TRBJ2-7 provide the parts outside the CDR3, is DSGVTQTPKHLITATGQRVTLRCSPRSGDLSVYWYQQSLDQGLQFLIQYYNGEERAKGNILERFSAQQFPDLHSELNLSSLELGDSALYFCASSQGLAGAYEQYFGPGTRLTVT.

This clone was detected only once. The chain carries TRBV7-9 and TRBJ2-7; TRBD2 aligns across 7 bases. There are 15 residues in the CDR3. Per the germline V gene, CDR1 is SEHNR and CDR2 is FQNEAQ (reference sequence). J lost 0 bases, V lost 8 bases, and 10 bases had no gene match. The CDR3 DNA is TGTGCCAGCGGGATGGCTAGCGGACCCTCCTACGAGCAGTACTTC. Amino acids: CASGMASGPSYEQYF.

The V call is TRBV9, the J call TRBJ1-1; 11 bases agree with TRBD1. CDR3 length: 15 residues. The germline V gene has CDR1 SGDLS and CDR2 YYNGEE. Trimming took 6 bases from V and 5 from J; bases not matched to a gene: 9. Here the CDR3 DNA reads TGTGCCAGCACCAAATTCGGGACAGGGGGGACTGAAGCTTTCTTT. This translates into CASTKFGTGGTEAFF. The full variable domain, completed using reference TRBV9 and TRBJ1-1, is DSGVTQTPKHLITATGQRVTLRCSPRSGDLSVYWYQQSLDQGLQFLIQYYNGEERAKGNILERFSAQQFPDLHSELNLSSLELGDSALYFCASTKFGTGGTEAFFGQGTRLTVV.

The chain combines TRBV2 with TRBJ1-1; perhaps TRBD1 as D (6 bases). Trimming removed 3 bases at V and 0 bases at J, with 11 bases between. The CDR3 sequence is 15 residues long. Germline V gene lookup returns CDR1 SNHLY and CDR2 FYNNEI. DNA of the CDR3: TGTGCCAGCAGTGAGGGACAAACCATGAACACTGAAGCTTTCTTT. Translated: CASSEGQTMNTEAFF. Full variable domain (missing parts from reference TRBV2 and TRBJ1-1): EPEVTQTPSHQVTQMGQEVILRCVPISNHLYFYWYRQILGQKVEFLVSFYNNEISEKSEIFDDQFSVERPDGSNFTLKIRSTKLEDSAMYFCASSEGQTMNTEAFFGQGTRLTVV.

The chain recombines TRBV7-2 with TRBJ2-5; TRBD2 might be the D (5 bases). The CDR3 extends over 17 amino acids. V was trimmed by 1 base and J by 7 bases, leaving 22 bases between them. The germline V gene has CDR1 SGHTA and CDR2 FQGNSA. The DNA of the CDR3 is TGTGCCAGCAGCTTAGAGCTGACTACCCGGAATGTGGGGACCCAGTACTTC. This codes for CASSLELTTRNVGTQYF.

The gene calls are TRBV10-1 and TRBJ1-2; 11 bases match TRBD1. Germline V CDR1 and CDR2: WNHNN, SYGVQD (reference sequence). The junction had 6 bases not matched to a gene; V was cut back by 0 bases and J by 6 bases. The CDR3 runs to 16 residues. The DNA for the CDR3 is TGCGCCAGCAGTGAGTCAAGGACAGGGGGCGCCAATGGCTACACCTTC. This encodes CASSESRTGGANGYTF.

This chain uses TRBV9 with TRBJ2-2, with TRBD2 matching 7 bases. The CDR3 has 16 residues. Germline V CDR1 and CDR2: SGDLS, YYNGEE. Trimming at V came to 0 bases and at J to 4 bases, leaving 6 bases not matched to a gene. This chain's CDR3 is CASSVGLAEVTGELFF. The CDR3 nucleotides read TGTGCCAGCAGCGTAGGCCTAGCGGAGGTCACCGGGGAGCTGTTTTTT.

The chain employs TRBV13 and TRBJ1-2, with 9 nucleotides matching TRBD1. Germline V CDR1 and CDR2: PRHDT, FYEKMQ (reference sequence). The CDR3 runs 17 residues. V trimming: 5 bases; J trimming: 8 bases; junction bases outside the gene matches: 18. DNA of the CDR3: TGTGCCAGCAGCCAAAATTTCCGGGACAGGGTACAAGCCGGCTACACCTTC. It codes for CASSQNFRDRVQAGYTF. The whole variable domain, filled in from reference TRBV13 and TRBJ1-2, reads AAGVIQSPRHLIKEKRETATLKCYPIPRHDTVYWYQQGPGQDPQFLISFYEKMQSDKGSIPDRFSAQQFSDYHSELNMSSLELGDSALYFCASSQNFRDRVQAGYTFGSGTRLTVV.

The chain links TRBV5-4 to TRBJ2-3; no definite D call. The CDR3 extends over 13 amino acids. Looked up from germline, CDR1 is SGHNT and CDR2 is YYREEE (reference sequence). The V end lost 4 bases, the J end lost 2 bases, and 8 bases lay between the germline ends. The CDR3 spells CASSETYTDTQYF. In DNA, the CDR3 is TGTGCCAGCAGCGAAACCTACACAGATACGCAGTATTTT.

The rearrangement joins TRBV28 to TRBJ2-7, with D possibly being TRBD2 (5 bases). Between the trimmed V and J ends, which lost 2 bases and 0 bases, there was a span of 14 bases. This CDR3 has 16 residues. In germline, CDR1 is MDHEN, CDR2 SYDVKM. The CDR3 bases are TGTGCCAGCAGTTTACCGCGAGGGAGCGGCTCCTACGAGCAGTACTTC. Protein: CASSLPRGSGSYEQYF.

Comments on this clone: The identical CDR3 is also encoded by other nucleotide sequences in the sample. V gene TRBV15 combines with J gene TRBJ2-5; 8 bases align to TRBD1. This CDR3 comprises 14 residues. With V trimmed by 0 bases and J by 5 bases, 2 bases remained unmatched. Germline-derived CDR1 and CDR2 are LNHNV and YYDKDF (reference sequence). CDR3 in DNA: TGTGCCACCAGCAGAGACAGGGGGCAGGAGACCCAGTACTTC. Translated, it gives CATSRDRGQETQYF.

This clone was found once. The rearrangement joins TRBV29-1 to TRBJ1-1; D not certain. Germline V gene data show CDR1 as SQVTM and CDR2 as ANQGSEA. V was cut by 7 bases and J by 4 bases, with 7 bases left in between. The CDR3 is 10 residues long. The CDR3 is CSGASTEAFF. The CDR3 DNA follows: TGCAGCGGCGCTAGCACTGAAGCTTTCTTT.

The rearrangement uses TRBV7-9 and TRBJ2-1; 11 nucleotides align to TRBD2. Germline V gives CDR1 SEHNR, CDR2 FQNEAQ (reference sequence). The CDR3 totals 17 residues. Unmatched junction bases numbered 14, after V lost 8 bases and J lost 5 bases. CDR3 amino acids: CASFLAGGGGRDNEQFF. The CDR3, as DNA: TGTGCCAGCTTTCTAGCGGGAGGAGGTGGTCGCGACAATGAGCAGTTCTTC. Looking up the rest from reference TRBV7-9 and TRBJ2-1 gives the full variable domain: DTGVSQNPRHKITKRGQNVTFRCDPISEHNRLYWYRQTLGQGPEFLTYFQNEAQLEKSRLLSDRFSAERPKGSFSTLEIQRTEQGDSAMYLCASFLAGGGGRDNEQFFGPGTRLTVL.

Written as DNA, the CDR3 is TGTGCCAGTAAGAGGGCCGGCCTAGAGACCCAGTACTTC. Its translation is CASKRAGLETQYF. V is TRBV19 and J is TRBJ2-5; TRBD2 might be the D (5 bases). The CDR3 loop spans 13 amino acids. The germline gives CDR1 LNHDA, CDR2 SQIVND (reference sequence). Trimming removed 7 bases at V and 4 bases at J, with 13 bases between.